A selection of T cell receptor beta chains follows, all from one sample in a study of blood T cell repertoires in COVID-19. Data came from immunoSEQ multiplex PCR; TCRdb stores just in-frame clones and leaves some out. The sample carries about 280,000 clones, approximately 88% recorded once. Source material: PBMCs or T cells enriched from blood (not recorded which). These receptors came from a woman in her 40s who had recovered from COVID-19. Each CDR3 is given with its conserved first and last residue. Fields, in order: D gene, V gene, J gene, CDR3 protein, CDR3 DNA. The D gene is left open where the match is weak.

>NA|TRBV4-3|TRBJ2-1
CASSQDSGSGYLPYNEQFF
TGCGCCAGCAGCCAAGATAGTGGTTCGGGTTATTTGCCCTACAATGAGCAGTTCTTC
>NA|TRBV19|TRBJ1-5
CASSRGINQPQHF
TGTGCCAGTAGTAGGGGCATCAATCAGCCCCAGCATTTT
>NA|TRBV7-2|TRBJ2-5
CASSSVGSLETQYF
TGTGCCAGCAGCTCCGTCGGGTCGTTGGAGACCCAGTACTTC
>TRBD1|TRBV7-8|TRBJ1-2
CASSLSGTGGVYGYTF
TGTGCCAGCAGCCTGTCCGGGACAGGGGGCGTTTATGGCTACACCTTC
>NA|TRBV11-2|TRBJ1-1
CASSLGTEAFF
TGTGCCAGCAGCTTAGGGACAGAAGCTTTCTTT
>NA|TRBV4-3|TRBJ1-2
CASAGGLDYGYTF
TGCGCCAGCGCGGGGGGGCTTGACTATGGCTACACCTTC
>NA|TRBV18|TRBJ2-7
CASSQTGSSYEQYF
TGTGCCAGCTCACAAACCGGGTCCTCCTACGAGCAGTACTTC
>TRBD1|TRBV3-1/TRBV3-2|TRBJ2-5
CASSEGTGGAETQYF
TGTGCCAGCAGCGAAGGGACAGGGGGCGCGGAGACCCAGTACTTC
>TRBD1|TRBV4-1|TRBJ2-1
CASSQAGTGRNEQFF
TGCGCCAGCAGCCAAGCCGGGACAGGGAGGAATGAGCAGTTCTTC
>TRBD1|TRBV9|TRBJ1-3
CASSVETGPLSGNTIYF
TGTGCCAGCAGCGTTGAGACAGGGCCGCTCTCTGGAAACACCATATATTTT